This T cell receptor (beta chain) originates from a study of regulatory T cells in long-lasting Graves disease. Building of the TCR beta libraries involved iRepertoire HTBI primers and Arm-PCR of CDR3 regions. TCRdb passed the multiplex PCR reads through MiXCR, listing each CDR3 protein once. The repertoire has about 660,000 distinct CDR3 sequences, about 30% of them found once; the top ten carry about two fifths. Germline V CDR1 and CDR2: MNHEY, SVGAGI. The ends lost 4 bases at V and 0 bases at J; junction bases unmatched: 3. The CDR3 runs 15 residues. Time point given: persistent/refractory GD, antithyroid drugs over 5 years with positive TRAb. After RNA was extracted from PBMCs, the TCR library was made from it.

The clonotype comes from a female donor with Graves disease. The genes are TRBV6-5 and TRBJ1-2, with TRBD1 identical over 9 bases. This material consisted of peripheral blood mononuclear cells (PBMCs), taken when the disease was refractory, from a patient treated with antithyroid drugs. The CDR3 reads CASSWDRAPNYGYTF. CDR3 DNA sequence: TGTGCCAGCAGTTGGGACAGGGCTCCTAACTATGGCTACACCTTC.